These T cell receptor beta chains were read from a single sample in a study of radiotherapy plus CTLA-4 blockade in lung cancer. Repertoires were generated with immunoSEQ multiplex PCR, while TCRdb's copy carries only in-frame clones and drops some. Altogether tens of thousands of clones are present, approximately 76% being singletons, with the ten largest covering roughly 11%. The material was peripheral blood, obtained from a patient treated with radiotherapy plus ipilimumab. Every receptor here comes from a human donor with non-small cell lung cancer who had stable disease on radiotherapy plus ipilimumab. The CDR3 runs from the conserved cysteine through the conserved F or W. Each record gives: J gene, V gene, clone size, D gene, CDR3 DNA, CDR3 protein. The D gene is left open where the match is weak. Clone sizes are given selectively: once, few, many, or a class where the clone is expanded.

TRBJ1-3 TRBV7-9 NA NA TGTGCCAGCAGCTTAACAGGCAGCTCTGGAAACACCATATATTTT CASSLTGSSGNTIYF
TRBJ2-5 TRBV5-4 NA NA TGTGCCAGCAGCTTGGAGACCTCTAGGGAGACCCAGTACTTC CASSLETSRETQYF
TRBJ1-4 TRBV10-3 NA TRBD1 TGTGCCATCAACTCGGACAGGGGGCCTAATGAAAAACTGTTTTTT CAINSDRGPNEKLFF
TRBJ1-3 TRBV2 NA NA TGTGCCAGCAGTGTTGACGGCTCTGGAAACACCATATATTTT CASSVDGSGNTIYF
TRBJ2-2 TRBV5-6 NA TRBD1 TGTGCCAGCAGCCGACTCCGGGACAGGGACACCGGGGAGCTGTTTTTT CASSRLRDRDTGELFF
TRBJ1-1 TRBV4-3 NA NA TGCGCCAGCAGCCAGGCCCTCCACAGGGAAGCTTTCTTT CASSQALHREAFF
TRBJ2-3 TRBV7-3 NA NA TGTGCCAGCAGCTCAAAGGTGACCCGCACAGATACACAGTATTTT CASSSKVTRTDTQYF
TRBJ2-3 TRBV25-1 NA NA TGTGCCAGCAGTGAATCGCGGCAGAGCGATACGCAGTATTTT CASSESRQSDTQYF
TRBJ1-1 TRBV28 NA NA TGTGCCAGCAGTTTTACCGGAAATATGAACACTGAAGCTTTCTTT CASSFTGNMNTEAFF
TRBJ1-4 TRBV19 NA NA TGTGCCAGTAGTATCTGGGGTGCGGGGACGCGGAATGAAAAACTGTTTTTT CASSIWGAGTRNEKLFF
TRBJ2-1 TRBV18 once NA TGTGCCAGCTCACCACCAAATGGAGCCAATGAGCAGTTCTTC CASSPPNGANEQFF
TRBJ2-2 TRBV10-3 NA NA TGTGCCATCAGTGTAGGGGACGGGGAGCTGTTTTTT CAISVGDGELFF
TRBJ1-1 TRBV19 NA NA TGTGCCAGTAGTTTCCGGGTGGACACTGAAGCTTTCTTT CASSFRVDTEAFF
TRBJ2-7 TRBV5-1 NA NA TGCGCCAGCAGCGAAAGAGGGGGGGCCTACGAGCAGTACTTC CASSERGGAYEQYF
TRBJ2-7 TRBV27 medium-sized TRBD2 TGTGCCAGCAGTTTAATAGCGGGGGAATACGAGCAGTACTTC CASSLIAGEYEQYF
TRBJ1-2 TRBV29-1 NA NA TGCAGCGTTCAGAGGGGGGCAGGGAGGACTGGCTACACCTTC CSVQRGAGRTGYTF
TRBJ2-5 TRBV25-1 NA TRBD1 TGTGCCAGCAGTCCACCCGGGACAGGGACGGAGACCCAGTACTTC CASSPPGTGTETQYF
TRBJ2-1 TRBV7-3 NA TRBD1 TGTGCCAGCAGCTTAGATGGGACAGGGTCACGTAATGAGCAGTTCTTC CASSLDGTGSRNEQFF
TRBJ1-1 TRBV7-9 NA TRBD1 TGTGCCAGCAGCTCCACCGGGACAGTGAACACTGAAGCTTTCTTT CASSSTGTVNTEAFF
TRBJ1-6 TRBV7-2 NA NA TGTGCCAGCAGCTTAAGGTCAGGGGTTTACGATAATTCACCCCTCCACTTT CASSLRSGVYDNSPLHF
TRBJ1-2 TRBV7-2 NA NA TGTGCCAGCAGCTTAACCATCACACAGGGTCGCGGCTATGGCTACACCTTC CASSLTITQGRGYGYTF
TRBJ1-2 TRBV6-5 NA NA TGTGCCAGCAGGCGGGACCCTGGGCGAGGCTACACCTTC CASRRDPGRGYTF